This record covers a single TCR beta chain. Its antigen is still unknown. This sample was taken from a study of Ad26.COV2.S vaccination and SARS-CoV-2 variants. Whole-study context: Once, or twice with 56 days between doses, Ad26.COV2.S was given intramuscularly. Overall study findings and caveats: Total T cell responses, in the TCR breadth and depth analyses, may have been underestimated.

Sample treatment: 15 to 20 received Ad26.COV2.S at low or high dose, single or two shots; about 5 received placebo; per-sample allocation not given. Each sample was drawn 63 days after the first injection (of vaccine or placebo). An Ad26 vector expressing Wuhan-strain SARS-CoV-2 spike served as the vaccine. CDR1 and CDR2 from the germline V gene are MGHDK and SYGVNS. The CDR3 is made up of 15 amino acids. V gave up 4 bases and J gave up 0 bases, with 12 bases separating them. Generated by immunoSEQ multiplex PCR, the TCRdb table keeps only in-frame clones and is missing some. The sample holds 200,000 to 250,000 clones; approximately 90% are singletons and the top ten take about 10%.

J is TRBJ1-1 and V is TRBV25-1; D call uncertain. The specimen was peripheral blood, collected in a trial of Ad26.COV2.S vaccine versus placebo. The origin of this receptor is a person between 18 and 65 years old who received the Ad26.COV2.S COVID-19 vaccine or a placebo. CDR3 sequence: CASSAYVGMNTEAFF. CDR3 bases: TGTGCCAGCAGTGCTTACGTGGGAATGAACACTGAAGCTTTCTTT.